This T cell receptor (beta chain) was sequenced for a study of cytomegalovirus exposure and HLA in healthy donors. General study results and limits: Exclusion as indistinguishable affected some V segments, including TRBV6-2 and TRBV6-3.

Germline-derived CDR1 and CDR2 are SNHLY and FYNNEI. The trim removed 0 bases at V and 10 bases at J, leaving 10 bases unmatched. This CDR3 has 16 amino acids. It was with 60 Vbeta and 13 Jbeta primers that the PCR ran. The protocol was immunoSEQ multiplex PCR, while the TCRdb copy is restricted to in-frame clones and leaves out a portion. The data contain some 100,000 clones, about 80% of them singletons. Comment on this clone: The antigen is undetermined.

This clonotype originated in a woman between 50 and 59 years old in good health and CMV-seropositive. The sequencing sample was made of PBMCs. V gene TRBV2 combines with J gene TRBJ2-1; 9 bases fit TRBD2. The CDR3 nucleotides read TGTGCCAGCAGTGAAGCGCCAACCCGGAGCGGGGGGGAGCAGTTCTTC. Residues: CASSEAPTRSGGEQFF.